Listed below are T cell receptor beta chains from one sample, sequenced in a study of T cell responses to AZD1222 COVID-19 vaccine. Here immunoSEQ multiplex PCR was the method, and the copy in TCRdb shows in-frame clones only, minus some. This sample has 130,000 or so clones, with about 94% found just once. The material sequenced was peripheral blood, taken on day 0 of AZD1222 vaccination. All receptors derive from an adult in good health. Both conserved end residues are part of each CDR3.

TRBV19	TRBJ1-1	CASRAGQPTEAFF
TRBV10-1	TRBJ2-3	CASSDTSTDTQYF
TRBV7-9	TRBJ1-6	CASSLQGSYNSPLHF
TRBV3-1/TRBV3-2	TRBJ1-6	CASSNTFGGRSPLHF
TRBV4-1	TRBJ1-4	CASSHDGLRGGNEKLFF
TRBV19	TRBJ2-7	CASSTGYEQYF
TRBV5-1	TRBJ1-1	CASRARVGTEAFF
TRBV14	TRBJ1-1	CASSQKETKRTEAFF
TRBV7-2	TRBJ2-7	CASSLVRASSYEQYF
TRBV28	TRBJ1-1	CASSPNYRDTEAFF
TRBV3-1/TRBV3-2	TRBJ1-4	CASSQDRGWGEKLFF
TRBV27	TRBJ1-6	CASSLWEPHNSPLHF
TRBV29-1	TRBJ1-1	CSVAGDTEAFF
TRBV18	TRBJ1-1	CASSRDRHEAFF
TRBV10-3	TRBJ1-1	CAISGQTMNTEAFF
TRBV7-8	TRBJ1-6	CASSLDVQALLGAPLHF
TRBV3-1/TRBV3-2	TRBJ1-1	CASLGGGGTEAFF
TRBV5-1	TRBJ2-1	CASSSDRGFYNEQFF
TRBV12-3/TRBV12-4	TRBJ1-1	CASSLEGWDEAFF
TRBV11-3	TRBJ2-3	CASSLSLAGGRLTDTQYF
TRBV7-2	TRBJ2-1	CASSLRRGEQFF
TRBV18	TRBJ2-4	CASSPRGAFDIQYF
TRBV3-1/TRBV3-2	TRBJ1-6	CASRLTGENSPLHF
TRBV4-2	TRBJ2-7	CASSQFEHYEQYF
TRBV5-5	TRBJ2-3	CASSLTVVRTDTQYF
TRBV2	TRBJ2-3	CASSVRDTQYF
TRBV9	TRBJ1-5	CASSLRPEVWPQHF
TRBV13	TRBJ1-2	CASSQGGSDRVDYGYTF
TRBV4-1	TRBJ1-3	CASSLFVSSGNTIYF